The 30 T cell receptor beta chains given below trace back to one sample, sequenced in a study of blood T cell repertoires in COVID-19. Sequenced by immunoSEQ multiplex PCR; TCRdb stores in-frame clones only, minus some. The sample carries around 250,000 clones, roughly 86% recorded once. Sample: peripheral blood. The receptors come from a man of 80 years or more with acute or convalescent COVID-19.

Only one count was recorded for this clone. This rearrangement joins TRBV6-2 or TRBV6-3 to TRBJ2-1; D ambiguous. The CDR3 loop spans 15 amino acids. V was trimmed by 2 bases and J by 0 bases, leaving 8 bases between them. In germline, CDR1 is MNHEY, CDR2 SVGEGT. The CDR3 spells CASSYSLSSYNEQFF. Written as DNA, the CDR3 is TGTGCCAGCAGTTACAGCTTGAGCTCCTACAATGAGCAGTTCTTC.

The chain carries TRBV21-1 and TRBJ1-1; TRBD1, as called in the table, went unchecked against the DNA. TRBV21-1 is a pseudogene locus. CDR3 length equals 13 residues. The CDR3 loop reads CASCRTGRTEAFF. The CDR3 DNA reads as TGTGCCAGCTGCCGGACAGGGAGGACTGAAGCTTTCTTT.

The CDR3 sequence: CASSQVTEAFF. CDR3 DNA sequence: TGTGCCAGCAGCCAAGTTACAGAAGCTTTCTTT. This chain joins TRBV3-1 (or the pseudogene TRBV3-2) and TRBJ1-1, with D unresolved. CDR3 size: 11 residues. The V end lost 1 base, the J end lost 8 bases, and 5 bases lay between the germline ends. Germline V gives CDR1 LGHDT, CDR2 YNNKEL (reference sequence).

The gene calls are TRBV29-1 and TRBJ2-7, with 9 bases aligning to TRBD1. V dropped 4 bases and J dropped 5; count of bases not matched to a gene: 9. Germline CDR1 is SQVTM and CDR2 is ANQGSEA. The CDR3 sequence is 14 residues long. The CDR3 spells CSVVRTGVANEQYF. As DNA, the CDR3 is TGCAGCGTTGTAAGGACAGGGGTTGCCAACGAGCAGTACTTC.

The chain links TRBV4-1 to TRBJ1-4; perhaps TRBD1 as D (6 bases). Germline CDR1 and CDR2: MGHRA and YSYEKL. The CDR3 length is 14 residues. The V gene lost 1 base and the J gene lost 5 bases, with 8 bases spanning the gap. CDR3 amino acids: CASSQGTENEKLFF. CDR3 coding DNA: TGCGCCAGCAGCCAAGGGACAGAGAATGAAAAACTGTTTTTT.

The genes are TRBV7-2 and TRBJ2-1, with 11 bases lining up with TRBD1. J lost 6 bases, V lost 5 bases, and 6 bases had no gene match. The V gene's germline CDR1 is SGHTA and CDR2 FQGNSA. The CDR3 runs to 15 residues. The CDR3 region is CASSPGQGAINEQFF. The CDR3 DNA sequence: TGTGCCAGCAGCCCCGGACAGGGGGCGATCAATGAGCAGTTCTTC.

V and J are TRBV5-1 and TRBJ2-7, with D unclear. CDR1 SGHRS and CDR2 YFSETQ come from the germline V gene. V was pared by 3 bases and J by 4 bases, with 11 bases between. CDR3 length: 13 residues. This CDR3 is CASSSMLLYEQYF. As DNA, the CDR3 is TGCGCCAGCAGCTCAATGCTACTTTACGAGCAGTACTTC. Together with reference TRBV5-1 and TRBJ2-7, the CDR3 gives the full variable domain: KAGVTQTPRYLIKTRGQQVTLSCSPISGHRSVSWYQQTPGQGLQFLFEYFSETQRNKGNFPGRFSGRQFSNSRSEMNVSTLELGDSALYLCASSSMLLYEQYFGPGTRLTVT.

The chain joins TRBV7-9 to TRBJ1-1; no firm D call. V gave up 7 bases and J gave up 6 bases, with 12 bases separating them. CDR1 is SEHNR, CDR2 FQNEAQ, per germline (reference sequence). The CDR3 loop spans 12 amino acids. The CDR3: CASTKSDAEAFF. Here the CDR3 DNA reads TGTGCCAGCACGAAAAGCGATGCTGAAGCTTTCTTT.

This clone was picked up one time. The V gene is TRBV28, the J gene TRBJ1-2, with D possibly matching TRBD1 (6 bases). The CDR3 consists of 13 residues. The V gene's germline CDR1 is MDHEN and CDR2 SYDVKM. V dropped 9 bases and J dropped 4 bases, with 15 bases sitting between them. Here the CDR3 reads CASTQGRVYGYTF. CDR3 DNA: TGTGCCAGTACCCAGGGGAGGGTCTATGGCTACACCTTC.

DNA for the CDR3: TGTGCCAGCAGTTTAGGGAGATTGGAGACCCAGCATTTT. As protein: CASSLGRLETQHF. The chain uses TRBV28 and TRBJ1-5, with unresolved D. V dropped 2 bases and J dropped 11 bases, with 13 bases sitting between them. Germline V gene lookup returns CDR1 MDHEN and CDR2 SYDVKM. This CDR3 has 13 residues. The variable domain in full, completed from reference TRBV28 and TRBJ1-5, reads DVKVTQSSRYLVKRTGEKVFLECVQDMDHENMFWYRQDPGLGLRLIYFSYDVKMKEKGDIPEGYSVSREKKERFSLILESASTNQTSMYLCASSLGRLETQHFGDGTRLSIL.

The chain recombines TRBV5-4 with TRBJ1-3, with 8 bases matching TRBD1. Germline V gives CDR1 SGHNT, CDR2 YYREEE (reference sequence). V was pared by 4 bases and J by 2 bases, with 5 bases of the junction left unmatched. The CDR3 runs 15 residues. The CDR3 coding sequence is TGTGCCAGCAGCCAAGACAGGGGCGCTGGAAACACCATATATTTT. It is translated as CASSQDRGAGNTIYF. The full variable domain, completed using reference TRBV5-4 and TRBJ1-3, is ETGVTQSPTHLIKTRGQQVTLRCSSQSGHNTVSWYQQALGQGPQFIFQYYREEENGRGNFPPRFSGLQFPNYSSELNVNALELDDSALYLCASSQDRGAGNTIYFGEGSWLTVV.

The CDR3 region has the DNA TGTGCCAGCAGTTTAGGGGGGACAGGATTGGCAGATACGCAGTATTTT. Its protein product is CASSLGGTGLADTQYF. The rearrangement uses TRBV27 and TRBJ2-3; 8 bases agree with TRBD1. This CDR3 has 16 residues. Germline loops: CDR1 MNHEY, CDR2 SMNVEV (reference sequence). V trimming: 2 bases; J trimming: 4 bases; junction bases outside the gene matches: 8.

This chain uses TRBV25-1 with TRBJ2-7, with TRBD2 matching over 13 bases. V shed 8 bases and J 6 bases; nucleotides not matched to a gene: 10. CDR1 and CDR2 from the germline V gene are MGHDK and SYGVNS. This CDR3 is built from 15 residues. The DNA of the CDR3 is TGTGCCAGCTGTGGGGGGGGACTAGCGGGGATCGAGCAGTACTTC. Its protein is CASCGGGLAGIEQYF.

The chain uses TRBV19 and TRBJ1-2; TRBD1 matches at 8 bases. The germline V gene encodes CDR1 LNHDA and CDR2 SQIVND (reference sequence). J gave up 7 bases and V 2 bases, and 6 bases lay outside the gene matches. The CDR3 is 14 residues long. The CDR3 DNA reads TGTGCCAGTAGTATATCCAGGGGGCAGGGTGGCTACACCTTC. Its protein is CASSISRGQGGYTF. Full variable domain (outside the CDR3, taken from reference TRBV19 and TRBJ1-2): DGGITQSPKYLFRKEGQNVTLSCEQNLNHDAMYWYRQDPGQGLRLIYYSQIVNDFQKGDIAEGYSVSREKKESFPLTVTSAQKNPTAFYLCASSISRGQGGYTFGSGTRLTVV.

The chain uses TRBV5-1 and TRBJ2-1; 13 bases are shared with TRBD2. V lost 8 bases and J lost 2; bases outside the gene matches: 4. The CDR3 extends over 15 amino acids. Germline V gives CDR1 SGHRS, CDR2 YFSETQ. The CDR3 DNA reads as TGCGCCAGTAGGACTAGCGGGAGCCCCTACAATGAGCAGTTCTTC. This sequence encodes CASRTSGSPYNEQFF.

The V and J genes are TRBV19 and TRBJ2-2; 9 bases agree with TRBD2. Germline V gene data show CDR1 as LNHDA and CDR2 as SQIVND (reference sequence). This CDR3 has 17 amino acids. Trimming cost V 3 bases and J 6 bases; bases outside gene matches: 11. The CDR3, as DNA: TGTGCCAGTAGTATTGGGGTAAGCGGGAGGTCCGCCGGGGAGCTGTTTTTT. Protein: CASSIGVSGRSAGELFF.

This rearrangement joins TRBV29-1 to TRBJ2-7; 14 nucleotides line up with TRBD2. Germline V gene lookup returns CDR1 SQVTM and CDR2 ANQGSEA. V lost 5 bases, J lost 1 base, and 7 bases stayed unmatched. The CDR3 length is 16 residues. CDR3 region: CSVSGLAGARSYEQYF. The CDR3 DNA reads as TGCAGCGTTTCGGGACTAGCGGGAGCTAGGTCCTACGAGCAGTACTTC.

CDR3 sequence: CASRITGGTEAFF. DNA of the CDR3: TGTGCCAGCAGGATTACAGGGGGCACTGAAGCTTTCTTT. The chain joins TRBV12-3 or TRBV12-4 to TRBJ1-1, with 8 bases fitting TRBD1. Trimming removed 6 bases from V and 4 bases from J; junction bases left unmatched: 4. The CDR3 is 13 amino acids.

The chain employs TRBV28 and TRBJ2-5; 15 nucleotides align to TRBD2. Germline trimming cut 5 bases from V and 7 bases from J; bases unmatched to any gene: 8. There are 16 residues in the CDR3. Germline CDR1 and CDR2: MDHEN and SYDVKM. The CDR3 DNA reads TGTGCCAGCAGTCCCGGACTAGCGGGAGGGTTTGGGACCCAGTACTTC. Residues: CASSPGLAGGFGTQYF.

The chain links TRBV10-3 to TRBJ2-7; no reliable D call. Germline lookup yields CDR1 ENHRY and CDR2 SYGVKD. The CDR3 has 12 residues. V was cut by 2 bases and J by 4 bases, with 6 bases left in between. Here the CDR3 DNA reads TGTGCCATCAGTGAGCGGAGTTACGAGCAGTACTTC. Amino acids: CAISERSYEQYF.

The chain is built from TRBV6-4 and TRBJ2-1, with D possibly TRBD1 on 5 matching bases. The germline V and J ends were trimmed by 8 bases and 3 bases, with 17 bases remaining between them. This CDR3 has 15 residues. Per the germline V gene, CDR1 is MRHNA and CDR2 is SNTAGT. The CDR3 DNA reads TGTGCCAGCTCATTAGGTGGGGCCGTCTACAATGAGCAGTTCTTC. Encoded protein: CASSLGGAVYNEQFF.

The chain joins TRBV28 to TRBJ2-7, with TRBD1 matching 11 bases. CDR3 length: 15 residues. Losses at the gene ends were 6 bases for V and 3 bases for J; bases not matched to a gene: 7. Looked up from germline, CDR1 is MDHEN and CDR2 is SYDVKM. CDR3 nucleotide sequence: TGTGCCAGCAGCGGAGGCGGGACAGGGGGCTACGAGCAGTACTTC. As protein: CASSGGGTGGYEQYF.

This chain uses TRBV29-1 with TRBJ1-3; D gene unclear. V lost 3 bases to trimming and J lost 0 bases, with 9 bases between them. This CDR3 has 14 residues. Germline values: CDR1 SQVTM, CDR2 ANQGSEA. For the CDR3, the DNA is TGCAGCGTTGAGGACTCCTACTCTGGAAACACCATATATTTT. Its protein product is CSVEDSYSGNTIYF.

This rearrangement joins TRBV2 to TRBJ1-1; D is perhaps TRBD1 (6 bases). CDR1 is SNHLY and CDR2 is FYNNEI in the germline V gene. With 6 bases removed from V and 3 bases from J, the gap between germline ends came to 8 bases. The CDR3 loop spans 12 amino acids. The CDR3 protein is CASRRQDTEAFF. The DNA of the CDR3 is TGTGCCAGCAGGAGACAGGACACTGAAGCTTTCTTT.

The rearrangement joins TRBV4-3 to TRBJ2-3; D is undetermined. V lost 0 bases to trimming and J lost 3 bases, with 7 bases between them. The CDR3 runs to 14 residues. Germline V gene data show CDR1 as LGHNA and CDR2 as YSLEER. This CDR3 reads CASSQEVRTDTQYF. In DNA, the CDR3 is TGCGCCAGCAGCCAAGAAGTGCGGACAGATACGCAGTATTTT.

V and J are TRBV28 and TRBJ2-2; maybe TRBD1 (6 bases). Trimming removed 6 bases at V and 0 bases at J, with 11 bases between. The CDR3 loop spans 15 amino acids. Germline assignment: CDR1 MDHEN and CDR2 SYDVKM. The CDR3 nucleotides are TGTGCCAGCAGGCATGGACAGTCGAACACCGGGGAGCTGTTTTTT. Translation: CASRHGQSNTGELFF.

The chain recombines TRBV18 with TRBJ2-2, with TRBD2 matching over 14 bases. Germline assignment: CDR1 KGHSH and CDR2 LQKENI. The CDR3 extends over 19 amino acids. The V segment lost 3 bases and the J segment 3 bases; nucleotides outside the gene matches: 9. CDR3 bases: TGTGCCAGCTCACCCTTACAGGGACTAGCGGGGGAGCACACCGGGGAGCTGTTTTTT. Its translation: CASSPLQGLAGEHTGELFF.

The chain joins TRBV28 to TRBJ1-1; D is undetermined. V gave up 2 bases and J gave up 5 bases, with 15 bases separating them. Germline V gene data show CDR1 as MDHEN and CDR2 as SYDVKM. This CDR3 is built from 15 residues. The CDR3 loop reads CASSLDPSGMTEAFF. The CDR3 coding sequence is TGTGCCAGCAGTTTAGACCCCTCGGGAATGACTGAAGCTTTCTTT.

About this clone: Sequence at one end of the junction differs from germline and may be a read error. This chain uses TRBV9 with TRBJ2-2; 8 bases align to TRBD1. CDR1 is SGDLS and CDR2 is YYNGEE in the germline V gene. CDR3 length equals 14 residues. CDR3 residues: CASSARTGTEELFF. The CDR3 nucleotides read TGTGCCAGCAGCGCTAGGACAGGGACCGAGGAGCTGTTTTTT.

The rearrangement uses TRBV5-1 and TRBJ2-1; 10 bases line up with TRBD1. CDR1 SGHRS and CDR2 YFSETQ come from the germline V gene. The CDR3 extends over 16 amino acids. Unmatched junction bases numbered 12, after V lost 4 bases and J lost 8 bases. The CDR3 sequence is CASSPFSGTGAHEQFF. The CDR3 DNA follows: TGCGCCAGCAGCCCGTTCTCCGGGACAGGGGCCCATGAGCAGTTCTTC.